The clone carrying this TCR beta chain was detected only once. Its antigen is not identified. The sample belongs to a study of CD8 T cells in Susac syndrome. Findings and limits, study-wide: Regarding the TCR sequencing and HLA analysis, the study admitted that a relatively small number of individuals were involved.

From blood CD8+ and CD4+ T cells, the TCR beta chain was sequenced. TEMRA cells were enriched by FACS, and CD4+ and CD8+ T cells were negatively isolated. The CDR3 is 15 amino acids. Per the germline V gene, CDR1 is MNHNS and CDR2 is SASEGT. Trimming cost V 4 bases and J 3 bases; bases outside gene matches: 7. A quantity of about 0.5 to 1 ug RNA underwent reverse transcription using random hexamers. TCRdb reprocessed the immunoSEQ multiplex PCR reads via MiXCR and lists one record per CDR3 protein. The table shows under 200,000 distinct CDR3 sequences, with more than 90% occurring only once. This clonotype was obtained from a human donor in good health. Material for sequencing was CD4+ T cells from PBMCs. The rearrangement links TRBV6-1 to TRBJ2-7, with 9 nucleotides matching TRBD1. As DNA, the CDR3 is TGTGCCAGCAGTGTATCCGGGACAGGGTTCTACGAGCAGTACTTC. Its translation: CASSVSGTGFYEQYF.